The next 27 T cell receptor beta chains were all read from a single sample in a study of cytomegalovirus exposure and HLA in healthy donors. The PCR was carried out with 60 Vbeta primers and 13 Jbeta primers. Measured with immunoSEQ multiplex PCR; TCRdb has only the in-frame clones, and not every one. The table includes 150,000 to 200,000 clones, 77% detected once. The sequencing input was PBMCs. These TCRs come from a woman aged 30 to 39 in good health and CMV-seronegative.

DNA of the CDR3: TGCGCCAGCAGCCCAAGACAGGGTGGGGAATCTGGCTACACCTTC. Translating it yields CASSPRQGGESGYTF. The rearrangement uses TRBV4-1 and TRBJ1-2; TRBD1 agrees at 7 bases. CDR1 and CDR2 (germline): MGHRA, YSYEKL. This CDR3 region has 15 residues. Trimming at V came to 4 bases and at J to 7 bases, leaving 12 bases not matched to a gene.

This clone came up many times. V and J are TRBV29-1 and TRBJ1-1; 7 positions match TRBD1. From germline, CDR1 is SQVTM and CDR2 ANQGSEA. V was pared by 6 bases and J by 1 base, with 8 bases of the junction left unmatched. This CDR3 has 14 amino acids. CDR3 nucleotides: TGCAGCGTCCGACCCGACAGGGCGAACACTGAAGCTTTCTTT. Residues: CSVRPDRANTEAFF.

V usage is TRBV9 and J usage is TRBJ2-5, with TRBD2 matching over 10 bases. The CDR3 runs 18 residues. CDR1 SGDLS and CDR2 YYNGEE come from the germline V gene. J was trimmed by 3 bases and V by 4 bases; bases with no gene match: 15. In DNA, the CDR3 is TGTGCCAGCAGCCTCCGACTGAGCACTAGCGGGAAGGAAGAGACCCAGTACTTC. Residues: CASSLRLSTSGKEETQYF.

The V call is TRBV19, the J call TRBJ2-5; maybe TRBD2 (7 bases). Germline CDR1 is LNHDA and CDR2 is SQIVND (reference sequence). The CDR3 has 13 amino acids. Trimming left V 5 bases short and J 5 bases short, with 12 bases between. Here the CDR3 reads CASSVEGGETQYF. In nucleotides, the CDR3 is TGTGCCAGTAGTGTGGAGGGGGGGGAGACCCAGTACTTC.

This sequence joins TRBV7-9 and TRBJ2-1; 7 bases are a match to TRBD2. This CDR3 has 15 residues. V shed 1 base and J 7 bases; nucleotides not matched to a gene: 7. Germline V gene lookup returns CDR1 SEHNR and CDR2 FQNEAQ (reference sequence). The CDR3 DNA is TGTGCCAGCAGCTTAGGGCTAGCGGTAGGGAATGAGCAGTTCTTC. This codes for CASSLGLAVGNEQFF. Combining the CDR3 with reference TRBV7-9 and TRBJ2-1 gives the whole variable domain DTGVSQNPRHKITKRGQNVTFRCDPISEHNRLYWYRQTLGQGPEFLTYFQNEAQLEKSRLLSDRFSAERPKGSFSTLEIQRTEQGDSAMYLCASSLGLAVGNEQFFGPGTRLTVL.

The rearrangement joins TRBV4-2 to TRBJ1-5; possibly TRBD1 for D (6 bases). The CDR3 loop spans 15 amino acids. Trimming took 1 base from V and 5 from J, leaving 12 bases between them. CDR1 is LGHNA, CDR2 YNFKEQ, per germline. CDR3 sequence (DNA): TGTGCCAGCAGCCAAGGCGGGAGGGGGGATCAGCCCCAGCATTTT. It is translated as CASSQGGRGDQPQHF.

The chain's CDR3 is CASSQQGQLNTEAFF. The CDR3, as DNA: TGCGCCAGCAGCCAACAAGGACAGTTGAACACTGAAGCTTTCTTT. The chain is built from TRBV4-1 and TRBJ1-1; D might be TRBD1 (6 bases). Germline CDR1 and CDR2: MGHRA and YSYEKL. The CDR3 runs to 15 residues. Deletions cut 2 bases from V and 0 bases from J, with 10 bases between.

This sequence joins TRBV19 and TRBJ1-1, with D possibly matching TRBD1 (6 bases). The CDR3 has 15 amino acids. Trimming cost V 3 bases and J 2 bases, with 13 bases left between them. The V gene's germline CDR1 is LNHDA and CDR2 SQIVND (reference sequence). DNA of the CDR3: TGTGCCAGTAGTATGTCTGCGGGGGCAAACACTGAAGCTTTCTTT. Translated, it gives CASSMSAGANTEAFF.

The chain has TRBV19 and TRBJ2-7; possibly TRBD1 for D (6 bases). CDR3 length: 14 residues. The germline gives CDR1 LNHDA, CDR2 SQIVND (reference sequence). Trimming took off 4 bases at V and 0 bases at J, with 10 bases between the two ends. The CDR3 reads CASSNGGSSYEQYF. DNA for the CDR3: TGTGCCAGTAGTAATGGGGGCAGCTCCTACGAGCAGTACTTC.

The chain couples TRBV14 to TRBJ1-2, with 7 bases fitting TRBD1. Germline V CDR1 and CDR2: SGHDN, FVKESK. The CDR3 loop spans 16 amino acids. V was clipped by 5 bases and J by 3 bases; unmatched bases: 12. CDR3 region: CASSDRDSIPHYGYTF. The CDR3, as DNA: TGTGCCAGCAGCGACCGGGACAGCATTCCTCACTATGGCTACACCTTC.

This chain links TRBV2 with TRBJ2-7; 9 bases align to TRBD2. Trimming took 6 bases from V and 3 from J; bases not matched to a gene: 3. There are 13 residues in the CDR3. Germline-derived CDR1 and CDR2 are SNHLY and FYNNEI. CDR3 coding DNA: TGTGCCAGCAGGAAACTAGCGGGCTACGAGCAGTACTTC. Translated, it gives CASRKLAGYEQYF.

In its sample, this clone was seen a few times. This chain links TRBV5-1 with TRBJ1-1; 7 bases map to TRBD1. CDR3 length: 12 residues. V dropped 4 bases and J dropped 8; count of bases not matched to a gene: 5. Per germline, CDR1 SGHRS and CDR2 YFSETQ. The CDR3 DNA is TGCGCCAGCAGCGAAGGGACAGACGAAGCTTTCTTT. Translated, it gives CASSEGTDEAFF.

This clone is a singleton in its sample. V gene TRBV2 combines with J gene TRBJ2-5; D not certain. The V gene lost 3 bases and the J gene lost 1 base, with 6 bases spanning the gap. The CDR3 extends over 13 amino acids. Germline loops: CDR1 SNHLY, CDR2 FYNNEI. CDR3 coding DNA: TGTGCCAGCAGTGAGTTACTCCAAGAGACCCAGTACTTC. Residues: CASSELLQETQYF.

CDR3 in DNA: TGTGCCAGCAGTTTCATCTTACAGGGACACCCCAATTCACCCCTCCACTTT. Amino acids: CASSFILQGHPNSPLHF. The V and J genes are TRBV27 and TRBJ1-6; the D gene is possibly TRBD1 (6 bases). The germline gives CDR1 MNHEY, CDR2 SMNVEV (reference sequence). The CDR3 consists of 17 residues. The ends were cut back, 3 bases at V and 7 bases at J, with 19 bases in the middle.

The chain links TRBV18 to TRBJ2-7; possible D gene TRBD1, 6 bases. With 4 bases removed from V and 3 bases from J, the gap between germline ends came to 13 bases. The CDR3 is 14 amino acids. CDR1 is KGHSH and CDR2 is LQKENI in the germline V gene. CDR3 coding DNA: TGTGCCAGCTCACTTGCTACAGGGCTCTACGAGCAGTACTTC. Translated: CASSLATGLYEQYF. Full variable domain (outside the CDR3, taken from reference TRBV18 and TRBJ2-7): NAGVMQNPRHLVRRRGQEARLRCSPMKGHSHVYWYRQLPEEGLKFMVYLQKENIIDESGMPKERFSAEFPKEGPSILRIQQVVRGDSAAYFCASSLATGLYEQYFGPGTRLTVT.

The genes are TRBV30 and TRBJ1-5, with 8 bases fitting TRBD1. Trimming cost V 3 bases and J 5 bases; bases outside gene matches: 9. Germline values: CDR1 GTSNPN, CDR2 SVGIG (reference sequence). This CDR3 is built from 15 residues. The CDR3 region has the DNA TGTGCCTGGAGCGCCAATACAGGGGGACATCAGCCCCAGCATTTT. The encoded protein is CAWSANTGGHQPQHF.

V usage is TRBV27 and J usage is TRBJ2-7; 7 bases match TRBD1. The ends lost 3 bases at V and 5 bases at J; junction bases unmatched: 16. The CDR3 has 17 residues. Germline CDR1 reads MNHEY; CDR2 reads SMNVEV (reference sequence). CDR3 sequence (DNA): TGTGCCAGCAGTTTCGGGACAGTGCAAACAGTGAGGAACGAGCAGTACTTC. This codes for CASSFGTVQTVRNEQYF.

The chain has TRBV29-1 and TRBJ1-1; weak D call: TRBD1 (5 bases). V shed 7 bases and J shed 5 bases, with 11 bases lying between them. Per germline, CDR1 SQVTM and CDR2 ANQGSEA. This CDR3 is built from 11 residues. The CDR3 protein is CSAGGKTEAFF. The DNA of the CDR3 is TGCAGCGCGGGGGGAAAGACTGAAGCTTTCTTT.

V gene TRBV11-3 combines with J gene TRBJ1-6; D is possibly TRBD1 (5 bases). Trimming took 5 bases from V and 7 from J, leaving 9 bases between them. This CDR3 has 13 residues. Germline V gene data show CDR1 as SGHNT and CDR2 as YENEEA. For the CDR3, the DNA is TGTGCCAGCAGCCGCGGGGGAAATTCACCCCTCCACTTT. Protein product: CASSRGGNSPLHF.

V gene TRBV19 combines with J gene TRBJ2-3, with 10 bases matching TRBD2. The V gene's germline CDR1 is LNHDA and CDR2 SQIVND (reference sequence). The J segment lost 4 bases and the V segment lost 5 bases, leaving 9 bases of the junction unmatched. This CDR3 comprises 16 residues. CDR3 loop: CASSPYGTSEADTQYF. The CDR3 DNA reads TGTGCCAGTAGTCCCTATGGGACTAGCGAAGCAGATACGCAGTATTTT.

V usage is TRBV19 and J usage is TRBJ1-2, with D uncertain. The V end was cut by 3 bases, the J end by 1 base, with 9 bases between. The CDR3 totals 14 residues. The germline V gene encodes CDR1 LNHDA and CDR2 SQIVND (reference sequence). The CDR3 loop reads CASSIWRGNYGYTF. The CDR3, as DNA: TGTGCCAGTAGTATTTGGCGGGGTAACTATGGCTACACCTTC.

This clone was seen only a few times. The gene calls are TRBV4-2 and TRBJ2-1; 11 bases fit TRBD2. The germline CDR1 and CDR2 sequences are LGHNA and YNFKEQ. The CDR3 contains 17 residues. J lost 8 bases, V lost 0 bases, and 9 bases had no gene match. The CDR3 spells CASSQEYYLAGGYEQFF. CDR3 in DNA: TGTGCCAGCAGCCAAGAATATTATCTAGCGGGAGGCTATGAGCAGTTCTTC.

The rearrangement joins TRBV19 to TRBJ2-5, with a tentative D call TRBD1 (5 bases). V was cut by 3 bases and J by 2 bases, with 13 bases left in between. Germline V CDR1 and CDR2: LNHDA, SQIVND (reference sequence). The CDR3 length is 15 residues. The chain's CDR3 is CASSMQWAGQETQYF. CDR3 DNA sequence: TGTGCCAGTAGTATGCAGTGGGCAGGGCAAGAGACCCAGTACTTC.

J is TRBJ1-5 and V is TRBV19; D ambiguous. Trimming cost V 5 bases and J 1 base, with 9 bases left between them. This CDR3 spans 14 amino acids. The germline V gene encodes CDR1 LNHDA and CDR2 SQIVND (reference sequence). This chain's CDR3 is CASSLIASNQPQHF. CDR3 bases: TGTGCCAGTAGTTTAATAGCGAGCAATCAGCCCCAGCATTTT.

This clone came up a few times. This chain joins TRBV28 and TRBJ2-1; 10 nucleotides line up with TRBD2. With 5 bases clipped from V and 0 bases from J, the junction kept 4 bases outside the gene matches. The length of the CDR3 is 16 residues. The V gene's germline CDR1 is MDHEN and CDR2 SYDVKM. CDR3 DNA sequence: TGTGCCAGCAGTCCCGCTAGCGGGAGCTCCTACAATGAGCAGTTCTTC. Translation gives CASSPASGSSYNEQFF.

The table lists this clone with a count of one. This chain uses TRBV7-9 with TRBJ1-3; D perhaps matches TRBD1 (5 bases). The CDR3 has 14 residues. The germline V and J ends were trimmed by 4 bases and 4 bases, with 11 bases remaining between them. In germline, CDR1 is SEHNR, CDR2 FQNEAQ (reference sequence). The CDR3 DNA follows: TGTGCCAGCAGCTACGGGACTTTGGGAAACACCATATATTTT. Its translation: CASSYGTLGNTIYF. Drawing the rest from reference TRBV7-9 and TRBJ1-3, the complete variable domain is DTGVSQNPRHKITKRGQNVTFRCDPISEHNRLYWYRQTLGQGPEFLTYFQNEAQLEKSRLLSDRFSAERPKGSFSTLEIQRTEQGDSAMYLCASSYGTLGNTIYFGEGSWLTVV.

The chain joins TRBV27 to TRBJ2-5; TRBD1 matches at 9 bases. The J call is doubtful: the DNA matches TRBJ2-7 better. Per germline, CDR1 MNHEY and CDR2 SMNVEV (reference sequence). The CDR3 spans 13 residues. In DNA form, the CDR3 reads TGTGCCAGCCCGGACAGGGGAGGACCCGAGCAGTACTTC. It translates to CASPDRGGPEQYF.